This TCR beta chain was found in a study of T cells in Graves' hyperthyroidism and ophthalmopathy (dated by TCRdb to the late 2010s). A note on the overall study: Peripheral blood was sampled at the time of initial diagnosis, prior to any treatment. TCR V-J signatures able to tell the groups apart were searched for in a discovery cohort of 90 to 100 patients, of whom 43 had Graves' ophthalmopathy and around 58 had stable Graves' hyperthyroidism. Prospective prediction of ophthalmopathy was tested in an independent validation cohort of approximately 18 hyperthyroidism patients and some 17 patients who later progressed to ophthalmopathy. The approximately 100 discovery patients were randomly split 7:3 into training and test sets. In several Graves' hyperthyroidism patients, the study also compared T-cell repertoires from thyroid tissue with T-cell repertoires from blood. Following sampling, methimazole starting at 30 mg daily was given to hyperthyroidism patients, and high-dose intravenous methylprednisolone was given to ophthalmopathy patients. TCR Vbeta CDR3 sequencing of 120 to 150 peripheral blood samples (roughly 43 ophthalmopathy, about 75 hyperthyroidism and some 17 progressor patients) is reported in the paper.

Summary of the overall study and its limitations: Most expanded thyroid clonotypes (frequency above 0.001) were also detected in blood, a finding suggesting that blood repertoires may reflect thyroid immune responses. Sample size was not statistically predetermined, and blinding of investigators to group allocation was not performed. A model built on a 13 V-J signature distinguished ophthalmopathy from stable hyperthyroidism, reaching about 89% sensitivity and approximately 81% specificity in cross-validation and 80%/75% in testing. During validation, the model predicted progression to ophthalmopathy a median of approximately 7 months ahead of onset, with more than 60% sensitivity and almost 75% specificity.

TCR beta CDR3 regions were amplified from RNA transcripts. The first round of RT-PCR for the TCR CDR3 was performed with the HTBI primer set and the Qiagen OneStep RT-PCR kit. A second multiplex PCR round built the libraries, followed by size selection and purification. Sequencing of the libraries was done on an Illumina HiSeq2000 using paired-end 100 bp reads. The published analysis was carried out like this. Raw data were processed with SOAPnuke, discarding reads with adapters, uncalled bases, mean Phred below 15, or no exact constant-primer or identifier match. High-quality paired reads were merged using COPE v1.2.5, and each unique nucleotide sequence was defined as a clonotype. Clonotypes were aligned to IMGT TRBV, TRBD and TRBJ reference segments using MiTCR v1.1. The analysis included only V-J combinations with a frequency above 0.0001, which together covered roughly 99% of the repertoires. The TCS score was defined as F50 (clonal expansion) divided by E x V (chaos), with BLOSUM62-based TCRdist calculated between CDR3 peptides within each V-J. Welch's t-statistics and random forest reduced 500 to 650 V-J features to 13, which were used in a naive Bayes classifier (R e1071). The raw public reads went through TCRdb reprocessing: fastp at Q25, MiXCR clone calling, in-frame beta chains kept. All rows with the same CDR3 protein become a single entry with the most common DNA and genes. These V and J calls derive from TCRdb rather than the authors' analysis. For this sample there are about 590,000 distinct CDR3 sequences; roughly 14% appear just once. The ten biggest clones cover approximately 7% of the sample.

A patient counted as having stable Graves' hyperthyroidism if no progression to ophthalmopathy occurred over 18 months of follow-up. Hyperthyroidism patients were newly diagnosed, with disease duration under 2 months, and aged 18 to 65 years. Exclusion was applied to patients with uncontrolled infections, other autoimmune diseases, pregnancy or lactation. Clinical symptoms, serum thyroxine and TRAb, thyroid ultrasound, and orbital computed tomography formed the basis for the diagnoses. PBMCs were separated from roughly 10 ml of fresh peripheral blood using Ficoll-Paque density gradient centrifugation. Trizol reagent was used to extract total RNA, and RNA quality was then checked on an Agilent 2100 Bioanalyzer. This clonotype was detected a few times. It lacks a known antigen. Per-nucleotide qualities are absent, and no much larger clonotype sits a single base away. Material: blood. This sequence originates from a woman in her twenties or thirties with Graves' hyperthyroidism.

Here is the DNA: TGCGCCAGCAGTCTGACGTCCATCGGCTACGAGCAGTACTTC. This is translated as CASSLTSIGYEQYF. The rearranged chain carries TRBV5-1 and TRBJ2-7, with no reliable assignment of the D segment. The CDR3 sequence holds 14 residues, the cysteine and phenylalanine included. CDR3 DNA only is kept here, 42 bases in frame from base 1. V is pared back by 5 bases and J by 3 bases, with 15 bases lying between the germline termini. In the germline V gene, CDR1 corresponds to SGHRS and CDR2 to YFSETQ.